The 24 T cell receptor beta chains reported below all come from one sample, sequenced in a study of cytomegalovirus exposure and HLA in healthy donors. The PCR ran on 60 Vbeta and 13 Jbeta primers. Produced via immunoSEQ multiplex PCR; TCRdb's table is partial and in-frame only. The repertoire includes fewer than 75,000 clones, 65% to 85% of them detected once, and 2.5% to 3.5% sits in the top ten. Sequenced: PBMCs. These receptor sequences come from a woman between 25 and 40 years old in good health and CMV-seronegative.

The chain carries TRBV11-3 and TRBJ2-2, with D tentatively TRBD1 (5 bases). Germline assignment: CDR1 SGHNT and CDR2 YENEEA. The CDR3 has 15 residues. V lost 5 bases and J lost 7, with 17 bases in between. CDR3 amino acids: CASSPQQGGNGELFF. CDR3 sequence (DNA): TGTGCCAGCAGCCCTCAGCAGGGCGGTAACGGGGAGCTGTTTTTT. Combining the CDR3 with reference TRBV11-3 and TRBJ2-2 gives the whole variable domain EAGVVQSPRYKIIEKKQPVAFWCNPISGHNTLYWYLQNLGQGPELLIRYENEEAVDDSQLPKDRFSAERLKGVDSTLKIQPAELGDSAVYLCASSPQQGGNGELFFGEGSRLTVL.

The chain carries TRBV11-3 and TRBJ2-3; perhaps TRBD2 as D (5 bases). The ends were cut back, 1 base at V and 2 bases at J, with 13 bases in the middle. Germline V gene data show CDR1 as SGHNT and CDR2 as YENEEA. The CDR3 totals 16 residues. CDR3 sequence (DNA): TGTGCCAGCAGCTTAGGGAAGACGGGATCCACAGATACGCAGTATTTT. Translating gives CASSLGKTGSTDTQYF.

As concerns this clone: One end of the junction varies from germline; a read error may be responsible. The rearrangement uses TRBV7-9 and TRBJ2-3, with TRBD1 identical over 9 bases. There are 15 residues in the CDR3. Germline lookup yields CDR1 SEHNR and CDR2 FQNEAQ (reference sequence). CDR3 region: CSSSLQGAPSDTQYF. The CDR3 DNA reads TGTTCCAGCAGCTTACAGGGGGCGCCCTCAGATACGCAGTATTTT.

This clone was detected only once. The rearrangement uses TRBV7-9 and TRBJ2-7; D is undetermined. With 1 base removed from V and 6 bases from J, the gap between germline ends came to 10 bases. Germline values: CDR1 SEHNR, CDR2 FQNEAQ (reference sequence). This CDR3 is 13 amino acids long. CDR3 protein: CASSLVEKSEQYV. CDR3 in DNA: TGTGCCAGCAGCTTAGTAGAGAAAAGCGAGCAGTACGTC.

The V and J genes are TRBV7-9 and TRBJ2-3; 16 nucleotides agree with TRBD2. In germline, CDR1 is SEHNR, CDR2 FQNEAQ (reference sequence). J lost 3 bases, V lost 2 bases, and 5 bases had no gene match. The CDR3 covers 18 residues. The CDR3: CASSLPVGLAGGTDTQYF. The CDR3 coding sequence is TGTGCCAGCAGCTTACCCGTGGGACTAGCGGGAGGGACAGATACGCAGTATTTT. Looking up the rest from reference TRBV7-9 and TRBJ2-3 gives the full variable domain: DTGVSQNPRHKITKRGQNVTFRCDPISEHNRLYWYRQTLGQGPEFLTYFQNEAQLEKSRLLSDRFSAERPKGSFSTLEIQRTEQGDSAMYLCASSLPVGLAGGTDTQYFGPGTRLTVL.

This sequence joins TRBV11-3 and TRBJ1-6; D gene uncertain. From germline, CDR1 is SGHNT and CDR2 YENEEA. This CDR3 spans 14 amino acids. Trimming took off 2 bases at V and 5 bases at J, with 7 bases between the two ends. The CDR3, as DNA: TGTGCCAGCAGCTTACGGGGTAATAATTCACCCCTCCACTTT. It yields the protein CASSLRGNNSPLHF. Full variable domain (remainder filled in from reference TRBV11-3 and TRBJ1-6): EAGVVQSPRYKIIEKKQPVAFWCNPISGHNTLYWYLQNLGQGPELLIRYENEEAVDDSQLPKDRFSAERLKGVDSTLKIQPAELGDSAVYLCASSLRGNNSPLHFGNGTRLTVT.

The chain has TRBV7-9 and TRBJ1-1, with D perhaps matching TRBD1 (5 bases). Germline CDR1 is SEHNR and CDR2 is FQNEAQ (reference sequence). The V end was cut by 2 bases, the J end by 5 bases, with 12 bases between. CDR3 length: 14 amino acids. This CDR3 reads CASSLRGEGTEAFF. CDR3 DNA: TGTGCCAGCAGCTTAAGAGGGGAGGGAACTGAAGCTTTCTTT.

This clone was seen just once. The V and J genes are TRBV11-2 and TRBJ2-7; 8 bases are shared with TRBD2. This CDR3 contains 15 residues. CDR1 and CDR2 (germline): SGHAT, FQNNGV. Germline trimming cut 4 bases from V and 4 bases from J; bases unmatched to any gene: 9. The CDR3 sequence: CASSWRAGGGYEQYF. CDR3 nucleotides: TGTGCCAGCAGCTGGAGAGCCGGGGGGGGATACGAGCAGTACTTC.

The J gene is TRBJ2-4, the V gene TRBV6-1, with 9 bases identical to TRBD1. In germline, CDR1 is MNHNS, CDR2 SASEGT. The V and J ends lost 3 bases and 7 bases, in that order; junction bases with no gene match: 7. The CDR3 is made up of 15 amino acids. CDR3 bases: TGTGCCAGCAGTGAGATCGACAGGGGGTCGAACATTCAGTACTTC. Its translation is CASSEIDRGSNIQYF.

The CDR3 region has the DNA TGCGCCAGCAGCCAGGGGGGATACACAGATACGCAGTATTTT. The encoded protein is CASSQGGYTDTQYF. The chain carries TRBV4-3 and TRBJ2-3; possible D gene TRBD2, 6 bases. Germline CDR1 and CDR2: LGHNA and YSLEER. This CDR3 region has 14 residues. V shed 3 bases and J shed 2 bases, with 9 bases lying between them.

This clone was seen a single time. The chain recombines TRBV5-8 with TRBJ2-3, with TRBD1 matching 7 bases. Germline values: CDR1 SGHTS, CDR2 YDEGEE. V trimming: 7 bases; J trimming: 13 bases; junction bases outside the gene matches: 12. This CDR3 comprises 12 residues. CDR3 region: CASARAQGGEYF. The CDR3 DNA reads as TGTGCCAGCGCCCGTGCACAAGGGGGCGAGTATTTT.

The J gene is TRBJ1-3, the V gene TRBV14, with 7 bases lining up with TRBD1. This CDR3 contains 12 residues. Trimming took 8 bases from V and 5 from J; bases not matched to a gene: 3. The germline V gene has CDR1 SGHDN and CDR2 FVKESK. CDR3 DNA sequence: TGTGCCAGCGGGGACAGCCGAAACACCATATATTTT. Translating gives CASGDSRNTIYF.

The chain has TRBV23-1 and TRBJ2-7; 9 bases agree with TRBD1. TRBV23-1 is classed as an ORF, of uncertain function. With 3 bases clipped from V and 4 bases from J, the junction kept 10 bases outside the gene matches. The CDR3 has 16 residues. The CDR3 reads CASSQIPGTGLYEQYF. CDR3 in DNA: TGCGCCAGCAGTCAGATCCCCGGGACAGGGCTATACGAGCAGTACTTC.

The CDR3 DNA reads TGTGCCAGCTCACCCGCCCTTCCCGGGGGTACCTATGGCTACACCTTC. Its protein product is CASSPALPGGTYGYTF. This rearrangement joins TRBV18 to TRBJ1-2; a weak D match, TRBD1 (5 bases). Germline V gene data show CDR1 as KGHSH and CDR2 as LQKENI. The V end lost 3 bases, the J end lost 4 bases, and 18 bases lay between the germline ends. This CDR3 comprises 16 residues.

This clone was seen just once. V gene TRBV30 combines with J gene TRBJ1-2, with TRBD1 identical over 7 bases. CDR3 length equals 12 residues. Trimming took 2 bases from V and 8 from J; bases not matched to a gene: 5. The germline CDR1 and CDR2 sequences are GTSNPN and SVGIG (reference sequence). The CDR3 here is CAWSQQGRGYTF. DNA for the CDR3: TGTGCCTGGAGTCAACAGGGGAGAGGCTACACCTTC. The variable domain in full, with the rest retrieved from reference TRBV30 and TRBJ1-2, is SQTIHQWPATLVQPVGSPLSLECTVEGTSNPNLYWYRQAAGRGLQLLFYSVGIGQISSEVPQNLSASRPQDRQFILSSKKLLLSDSGFYLCAWSQQGRGYTFGSGTRLTVV.

This chain joins TRBV21-1 and TRBJ2-5; TRBD1 is taken as the D call from the table, unchecked against the DNA. TRBV21-1 is a recognized pseudogene. CDR3 length equals 13 residues. The CDR3 DNA is TGTGCCAGCAGGACGGACAGGGAAGAGACCCAGTACTTC. Protein sequence: CASRTDREETQYF.

The chain couples TRBV12-5 to TRBJ2-5; the D gene is possibly TRBD1 (6 bases). The CDR3 loop spans 15 amino acids. CDR1 is LGHNT and CDR2 is FRNRAP in the germline V gene. V was clipped by 0 bases and J by 4 bases, with 12 bases between them. The CDR3 region has the DNA TGTGCTAGTGGTTTGGTAGAACAGGGCGGAGAGACCCAGTACTTC. It translates to CASGLVEQGGETQYF.

This clone was seen more than once but under ten times. The chain couples TRBV29-1 to TRBJ2-1; D possibly corresponds to TRBD2 (6 bases). The germline gives CDR1 SQVTM, CDR2 ANQGSEA. Trimming removed 2 bases at V and 9 bases at J, with 11 bases between. The CDR3 is 12 amino acids. This CDR3 reads CSVERSGGEQFF. The CDR3 DNA reads as TGCAGCGTTGAAAGATCCGGGGGTGAGCAGTTCTTC.

This clone was counted once. The chain combines TRBV13 with TRBJ2-5; a possible D gene is TRBD2 (6 bases). This CDR3 spans 15 amino acids. Germline V gene sequence: CDR1 PRHDT, CDR2 FYEKMQ (reference sequence). V was clipped by 8 bases and J by 5 bases, with 21 bases between them. DNA of the CDR3: TGTGCCAGCCGCCAGGCGGGAAAGCCTGGGGAGACCCAGTACTTC. Its protein product is CASRQAGKPGETQYF.

V gene TRBV2 combines with J gene TRBJ1-1; D gene uncertain. This CDR3 has 16 residues. V lost 5 bases and J lost 1, with 17 bases in between. Germline V CDR1 and CDR2: SNHLY, FYNNEI. The CDR3 nucleotides read TGTGCCAGCAGTCCCACGGAGGAGGCCCAGAACACTGAAGCTTTCTTT. Its translation: CASSPTEEAQNTEAFF.

V usage is TRBV11-2 and J usage is TRBJ1-2; D is unclear. Germline CDR1 reads SGHAT; CDR2 reads FQNNGV. The V end lost 6 bases, the J end lost 0 bases, and 8 bases lay between the germline ends. This CDR3 is built from 13 residues. The CDR3 loop reads CASSSTSNYGYTF. The CDR3, as DNA: TGTGCCAGCAGTTCGACTTCTAACTATGGCTACACCTTC.

V is TRBV6-5 and J is TRBJ1-2; TRBD1 agrees at 12 bases. V shed 0 bases and J 12 bases; nucleotides not matched to a gene: 5. The length of the CDR3 is 14 residues. Germline loops: CDR1 MNHEY, CDR2 SVGAGI. The CDR3 DNA is TGTGCCAGCAGTTACTCAAGGGACAGGGGGCCGAACACCTTC. Its protein product is CASSYSRDRGPNTF.

This rearrangement joins TRBV7-2 to TRBJ2-1; 9 nucleotides align to TRBD2. This CDR3 has 15 residues. Unmatched junction bases numbered 8, after V lost 3 bases and J lost 8 bases. Germline CDR1 SGHTA, CDR2 FQGNSA. The chain's CDR3 is CASSFESGRNDEQFF. CDR3 in DNA: TGTGCCAGCAGCTTCGAGAGCGGGAGGAATGATGAGCAGTTCTTC.

This clone appeared a single time. The gene calls are TRBV19 and TRBJ2-1, with 8 bases fitting TRBD2. Germline V gives CDR1 LNHDA, CDR2 SQIVND (reference sequence). V lost 5 bases, J lost 7 bases, and 7 bases stayed unmatched. There are 14 residues in the CDR3. The CDR3 DNA sequence: TGTGCCAGTAGTGTAGCGGGGACTGGGAATGAGCAGTTCTTC. The encoded protein is CASSVAGTGNEQFF.